This is a list of T cell receptor beta chains from one sample in a study of OX40 agonist ivuxolimab in advanced cancers. Method: immunoSEQ multiplex PCR; TCRdb's copy keeps in-frame clones and lacks some. The sample includes tens of thousands of clones, just over 85% seen only once; the top ten take 0.88%. The specimen comprised CD4+ or CD8+ T cells sorted from blood, sampled in a trial of the OX40 agonist ivuxolimab. The receptors stem from an adult with an advanced solid tumor such as melanoma, head and neck, liver or kidney cancer. CDR3s include the opening cysteine and the closing phenylalanine or tryptophan. Fields, in order: V gene, J gene, clone size, D gene, CDR3 protein, CDR3 DNA. The D gene is left open where the match is weak. Some rows mark clone size as missing; the rest say once, few, many or name a class of expanded clone.

>TRBV5-4|TRBJ2-5|NA|NA
CASTRTNDETQYF
TGTGCCAGCACCCGGACCAACGACGAGACCCAGTACTTC
>TRBV29-1|TRBJ1-1|few|TRBD1
CSVEDGGQATEAFF
TGCAGCGTTGAAGATGGGGGACAGGCGACTGAAGCTTTCTTT
>TRBV5-6|TRBJ2-2|NA|NA
CASSKKPGTSFVAGELFF
TGTGCCAGCAGCAAAAAACCCGGGACCTCGTTTGTCGCTGGGGAGCTGTTTTTT
>TRBV6-1|TRBJ1-2|NA|TRBD1
CASSAQGAGYTF
TGTGCCAGCAGTGCCCAGGGGGCTGGCTACACCTTC
>TRBV13|TRBJ1-3|NA|TRBD1
CASSRQGSEGNTIYF
TGTGCCAGCAGCCGACAGGGTTCGGAGGGAAACACCATATATTTT
>TRBV20-1|TRBJ1-2|NA|NA
CSANSGYGYTF
TGCAGTGCAAATTCAGGGTATGGCTACACCTTC
>TRBV5-1|TRBJ2-5|NA|TRBD1
CASSLGQGPVTQYF
TGCGCCAGCAGCCTAGGACAGGGGCCGGTGACCCAGTACTTC
>TRBV2|TRBJ2-4|NA|TRBD2
CASRARGGPKNIQYF
TGTGCCAGCAGAGCCCGGGGGGGGCCCAAAAACATTCAGTACTTC
>TRBV11-2|TRBJ2-1|NA|TRBD2
CASSRTSGGHEQFF
TGTGCCAGCAGCCGGACTAGCGGGGGACATGAGCAGTTCTTC
>TRBV5-1|TRBJ2-1|NA|NA
CASSTRTGASDPNEQFF
TGCGCCAGCAGCACCCGAACCGGGGCTAGCGACCCCAATGAGCAGTTCTTC
>TRBV19|TRBJ1-1|NA|NA
CASSRTGITRGAFF
TGTGCCAGTAGTCGAACAGGGATCACCCGGGGAGCTTTCTTT
>TRBV18|TRBJ2-1|NA|NA
CASSTTRVVEQFF
TGTGCCAGCTCAACTACTAGAGTTGTTGAGCAGTTCTTC
>TRBV2|TRBJ2-1|few|TRBD1
CASRYRGNEQFF
TGTGCCAGCAGATACAGGGGCAATGAGCAGTTCTTC
>TRBV5-1|TRBJ1-1|NA|NA
CASSTIGQTNTEAFF
TGCGCCAGCAGCACAATTGGACAGACGAACACTGAAGCTTTCTTT
>TRBV18|TRBJ1-2|once|TRBD1
CASSPMDRDYGYTF
TGTGCCAGCTCACCCATGGACAGGGACTATGGCTACACCTTC
>TRBV2|TRBJ2-7|NA|TRBD2
CASRGTSGSSYEQYF
TGTGCCAGCAGGGGGACTAGCGGCAGCTCCTACGAGCAGTACTTC
>TRBV5-1|TRBJ2-3|NA|NA
CASSFAFGGEGTDTQYF
TGCGCCAGCAGCTTTGCCTTTGGCGGGGAGGGCACAGATACGCAGTATTTT
>TRBV7-2|TRBJ2-7|NA|NA
CASSAQRLRNYEQYF
TGTGCCAGCAGCGCCCAAAGGCTCAGGAACTACGAGCAGTACTTC
>TRBV19|TRBJ2-1|NA|NA
CASSNTVSSYNEQFF
TGTGCCAGTAGTAATACCGTGAGCTCCTACAATGAGCAGTTCTTC
>TRBV5-4|TRBJ2-5|NA|TRBD1
CASSQDRVETQYF
TGTGCCAGCAGCCAGGACAGGGTCGAGACCCAGTACTTC
>TRBV9|TRBJ2-1|NA|TRBD2
CASSVGGLAGNEQFF
TGTGCCAGCAGCGTAGGTGGACTAGCGGGGAATGAGCAGTTCTTC
>TRBV27|TRBJ2-2|NA|TRBD2
CASSSQLAGVVPGELFF
TGTGCCAGCAGTTCGCAACTAGCGGGGGTGGTCCCCGGGGAGCTGTTTTTT
>TRBV27|TRBJ2-1|NA|NA
CASSLGGRGINEQFF
TGTGCCAGCAGTTTAGGTGGCAGGGGAATAAATGAGCAGTTCTTC
>TRBV5-1|TRBJ2-7|NA|TRBD2
CASSSGLAGGSNTYEQYF
TGCGCCAGCAGCTCTGGATTAGCGGGGGGGTCGAATACCTACGAGCAGTACTTC
>TRBV29-1|TRBJ1-5|NA|NA
CSVEESANQPQHF
TGCAGCGTTGAAGAGTCAGCCAATCAGCCCCAGCATTTT
>TRBV6-1|TRBJ2-1|NA|TRBD2
CASNRGLAGDSEQFF
TGTGCCAGCAATCGGGGGCTAGCGGGAGATAGTGAGCAGTTCTTC